The next 25 T cell receptor beta chains were all read from a single sample in a study of blood T cells in healthy people across ages. Through a sample-barcoded 5' primer and a J-beta primer mix, a second PCR was run for 7 to 11 cycles. One entry per CDR3 protein, called by TCRdb with MiXCR from the 5' RACE reads. The sample contains about 1,600,000 distinct CDR3 sequences, roughly 45% of which appear only once. Source material: blood. The receptor set was obtained from a young woman in good health.

This clonotype was found a few times. The chain is built from TRBV21-1 and TRBJ2-5; no DNA check was done on the table's D call, TRBD1. TRBV21-1 is classified as a pseudogene. The CDR3 covers 14 residues. Written as DNA, the CDR3 is TGTGCCAGCAGCTCCCGGGACATCGGTGGGGAGCAGTACTTC. Translating it yields CASSSRDIGGEQYF.

This clonotype turned up a few times. CDR3: CAISDATGTSGFFWDTQYF. Written as DNA, the CDR3 is TGTGCCATCAGTGACGCGACCGGGACTAGCGGGTTCTTTTGGGATACGCAGTATTTT. This chain uses TRBV10-3 with TRBJ2-3; 12 bases fit TRBD2. The CDR3 loop spans 19 amino acids. Germline V gene lookup returns CDR1 ENHRY and CDR2 SYGVKD. Trimming removed 3 bases from V and 6 bases from J; junction bases left unmatched: 16.

The rearrangement links TRBV3-1 to TRBJ2-5; TRBD2 might be the D (6 bases). The DNA end favors TRBJ2-7, so the J call may be wrong. This CDR3 contains 15 residues. Germline V gives CDR1 LGHDT, CDR2 YNNKEL (reference sequence). CDR3 sequence: CASSQEVGRGYEQYF. The DNA for the CDR3 is TGTGCCAGCAGCCAAGAGGTCGGGAGAGGGTACGAGCAGTACTTC.

This sequence joins TRBV5-6 and TRBJ2-1; D possibly matches TRBD1 or TRBD2 (5 bases each). V was trimmed by 4 bases and J by 2 bases, leaving 16 bases between them. The germline CDR1 and CDR2 sequences are SGHDT and YYEEEE. This CDR3 is 16 amino acids long. The CDR3 loop reads CASSPTGAAPYNEQFF. In DNA, the CDR3 is TGTGCCAGCAGCCCTACCGGGGCCGCTCCCTACAATGAGCAGTTCTTC.

The table lists this clonotype with a few counts. The V call is TRBV7-6, the J call TRBJ2-3, with D possibly TRBD2 on 6 matching bases. CDR3 length: 15 amino acids. Trimming stripped 2 bases from V and 5 bases from J, with 14 bases between. CDR1 is SGHVS and CDR2 is FNYEAQ in the germline V gene. The CDR3 region is CASSLFGSDRDTQYF. In DNA, the CDR3 is TGTGCCAGCAGCTTATTCGGGAGTGATAGAGATACGCAGTATTTT.

The J gene is TRBJ1-2, the V gene TRBV4-1, with TRBD1 as a possible D gene (6 bases). This CDR3 spans 18 amino acids. V was clipped by 3 bases and J by 0 bases, with 20 bases between them. CDR1 MGHRA and CDR2 YSYEKL come from the germline V gene. The CDR3 DNA reads TGCGCCAGCAGCCACCACTTACCACCGGGACAATCTAACTATGGCTACACCTTC. It translates to CASSHHLPPGQSNYGYTF.

This clonotype was seen a handful of times. The V gene is TRBV10-3, the J gene TRBJ2-3; D is perhaps TRBD2 (5 bases). The CDR3 consists of 14 residues. Looked up from germline, CDR1 is ENHRY and CDR2 is SYGVKD. The V end lost 3 bases, the J end lost 4 bases, and 11 bases lay between the germline ends. CDR3 amino acids: CAISELDLSDTQYF. The CDR3 DNA sequence: TGTGCCATCAGTGAACTAGATCTGTCAGATACGCAGTATTTT.

This clonotype showed up many times. The genes are TRBV7-3 and TRBJ2-3; no firm D call. This CDR3 has 12 residues. CDR1 is SGHTA and CDR2 is FQGTGA in the germline V gene. Trimming removed 5 bases from V and 4 bases from J, with 7 bases in between. The CDR3 region is CASSKTSDTQYF. CDR3 sequence (DNA): TGTGCCAGCAGCAAGACTTCAGATACGCAGTATTTT.

Remarks on this clonotype: Given a much more abundant clone one base away, this may be a read error. The chain recombines TRBV12-3 or TRBV12-4 with TRBJ2-5; D is unclear. V shed 3 bases and J shed 0 bases, with 5 bases lying between them. The CDR3 length is 13 residues. DNA of the CDR3: TGTGCCAGCAGTTTTGTAAACCAAGAGACCCAGTACTTC. This gives the protein CASSFVNQETQYF.

This chain links TRBV2 with TRBJ2-7; the D is unclear. CDR1 and CDR2 (germline): SNHLY, FYNNEI. V lost 4 bases and J 2 bases, leaving 15 bases between the germline ends. The CDR3 covers 15 residues. The CDR3 DNA is TGTGCCAGCAGTGGCTCTCGTAATAAGGCCTACGAGCAGTACTTC. As protein: CASSGSRNKAYEQYF.

This clonotype was seen a handful of times. The chain is built from TRBV25-1 and TRBJ2-7, with unresolved D. The ends were cut back, 2 bases at V and 6 bases at J, with 8 bases in the middle. Looked up from germline, CDR1 is MGHDK and CDR2 is SYGVNS. The CDR3 length is 12 residues. CDR3 DNA sequence: TGTGCCAGCAGTGAACGTTACACCGAGCAGTACTTC. Translation: CASSERYTEQYF.

The chain recombines TRBV5-6 with TRBJ2-5; no definite D call. V was pared by 4 bases and J by 4 bases, with 14 bases between. The CDR3 runs to 14 residues. Germline V CDR1 and CDR2: SGHDT, YYEEEE. CDR3 amino acids: CASSIDLLRETQYF. In DNA, the CDR3 is TGTGCCAGCAGCATCGACCTTTTACGAGAGACCCAGTACTTC.

This chain uses TRBV20-1 with TRBJ2-5; tentatively, D is TRBD1 (5 bases). Deletions cut 2 bases from V and 5 bases from J, with 9 bases between. The CDR3 spans 12 residues. CDR1 and CDR2 (germline): DFQATT, SNEGSKA (reference sequence). CDR3 sequence (DNA): TGCAGTGCTAGATATAGGGGTGAGACCCAGTACTTC. This gives the protein CSARYRGETQYF.

This clonotype has more than one count but fewer than ten. V usage is TRBV3-1 and J usage is TRBJ1-1; 8 nucleotides agree with TRBD1. The junction had 3 bases not matched to a gene; V was cut back by 3 bases and J by 6 bases. CDR1 is LGHDT, CDR2 YNNKEL, per germline (reference sequence). This CDR3 is built from 13 residues. CDR3 residues: CASSHGTGSEAFF. CDR3 in DNA: TGTGCCAGCAGCCACGGGACAGGTTCTGAAGCTTTCTTT.

The chain carries TRBV3-1 and TRBJ2-3, with D tentatively TRBD2 (5 bases). Per the germline V gene, CDR1 is LGHDT and CDR2 is YNNKEL (reference sequence). The CDR3 spans 15 residues. V was cut by 0 bases and J by 8 bases, with 15 bases left in between. In DNA form, the CDR3 reads TGTGCCAGCAGCCAAGATGGCAGCAGCGGATCTACGCAGTATTTT. Its protein is CASSQDGSSGSTQYF.

V gene TRBV27 combines with J gene TRBJ2-7, with 7 bases lining up with TRBD1. The CDR3 spans 16 residues. CDR1 is MNHEY, CDR2 SMNVEV, per germline (reference sequence). The J segment lost 2 bases and the V segment lost 5 bases, leaving 12 bases of the junction unmatched. The CDR3 bases are TGTGCCAGCAGTCCCTCAGGGGGAAACGTGGCCTACGAGCAGTACTTC. It yields the protein CASSPSGGNVAYEQYF.

This clonotype occurred once. The rearrangement links TRBV21-1 to TRBJ2-4; TRBD1 was called by the table and not checked on the DNA. TRBV21-1 constitutes a pseudogene. This CDR3 is 20 amino acids long. The CDR3 here is CASSKATGVPIPLAKNIQYF. CDR3 DNA sequence: TGTGCCAGCAGCAAAGCAACAGGGGTCCCAATACCCCTAGCCAAAAACATTCAGTACTTC.

CDR3 DNA sequence: TGTGCCAGCACCAGACTAGCGGGAGAAAAATACAATGAGCAGTACTTC. Translation: CASTRLAGEKYNEQYF. This chain joins TRBV6-1 and TRBJ2-7, with 12 bases identical to TRBD2. The J segment lost 7 bases and the V segment lost 7 bases, leaving 14 bases of the junction unmatched. This CDR3 is built from 16 residues. CDR1 is MNHNS and CDR2 is SASEGT in the germline V gene.

The gene calls are TRBV9 and TRBJ2-6; 9 bases are a match to TRBD1. J lost 0 bases, V lost 0 bases, and 1 base had no gene match. CDR1 SGDLS and CDR2 YYNGEE come from the germline V gene. This CDR3 region has 17 residues. The CDR3 loop reads CASSVVQGASGANVLTF. In DNA form, the CDR3 reads TGTGCCAGCAGCGTAGTACAGGGGGCCTCTGGGGCCAACGTCCTGACTTTC.

This clonotype was recorded a few times. The CDR3 spells CATQSWVAVQETQYF. The CDR3 DNA is TGTGCCACCCAGAGTTGGGTGGCGGTCCAAGAGACCCAGTACTTC. The chain couples TRBV15 to TRBJ2-5; no clear D. The CDR3 has 15 residues. CDR1 is LNHNV, CDR2 YYDKDF, per germline (reference sequence). Between the trimmed V and J ends, which lost 8 bases and 1 base, there was a span of 17 bases.

The genes are TRBV30 and TRBJ1-1, with TRBD1 as a possible D gene (5 bases). V was cut by 1 base and J by 0 bases, with 9 bases left in between. The CDR3 has 14 residues. Germline CDR1 reads GTSNPN; CDR2 reads SVGIG (reference sequence). The CDR3: CAWSAGLLNTEAFF. CDR3 coding DNA: TGTGCCTGGAGTGCGGGACTTCTGAACACTGAAGCTTTCTTT.

There are many counts of this clonotype. The chain is built from TRBV20-1 and TRBJ2-7; maybe TRBD2 (5 bases). Germline V gene data show CDR1 as DFQATT and CDR2 as SNEGSKA (reference sequence). The CDR3 loop spans 14 amino acids. V shed 3 bases and J shed 0 bases, with 12 bases lying between them. The CDR3 DNA is TGCAGTGCTAGCCCCTTTGGGAGCTCCTACGAGCAGTACTTC. It is translated as CSASPFGSSYEQYF.

J is TRBJ2-5 and V is TRBV18, with TRBD1 identical over 8 bases. The CDR3 has 15 residues. Germline assignment: CDR1 KGHSH and CDR2 LQKENI. The V segment lost 5 bases and the J segment 11 bases; nucleotides outside the gene matches: 16. The CDR3 sequence is CASSALRDRINEQYF. CDR3 in DNA: TGTGCCAGCTCAGCGCTCCGGGACAGGATCAATGAGCAGTACTTC.

This clonotype has more than one count but fewer than ten. The chain joins TRBV11-2 to TRBJ1-4, with D perhaps TRBD1 (6 bases). Germline V gene lookup returns CDR1 SGHAT and CDR2 FQNNGV. The V gene lost 7 bases and the J gene lost 4 bases, with 13 bases spanning the gap. The CDR3 consists of 14 residues. CDR3 nucleotide sequence: TGTGCCAGCAACCAACAGGGAAATAATGAAAAACTGTTTTTT. As protein: CASNQQGNNEKLFF.

The chain carries TRBV4-1 and TRBJ1-5; 8 bases are shared with TRBD1. The length of the CDR3 is 15 residues. Germline trimming cut 3 bases from V and 7 bases from J; bases unmatched to any gene: 8. CDR1 is MGHRA, CDR2 YSYEKL, per germline. CDR3 amino acids: CASSQVTGAGQPQHF. Here the CDR3 DNA reads TGCGCCAGCAGCCAGGTGACAGGGGCAGGGCAGCCCCAGCATTTT.